Listed here are 3 T cell receptor beta chains from one sample, sequenced in a study of siplizumab effects on memory and regulatory T cells. Repertoires were generated with immunoSEQ multiplex PCR, while TCRdb's copy carries only in-frame clones and drops some. Of 100,000 or so clones listed, around 90% are singletons. The specimen was CD4+ T cells sorted from blood. Receptor source: a human donor in good health.

This chain uses TRBV5-1 with TRBJ1-4; the D is unclear. Germline CDR1 reads SGHRS; CDR2 reads YFSETQ. The ends were cut back, 6 bases at V and 5 bases at J, with 11 bases in the middle. The length of the CDR3 is 13 residues. The CDR3 reads CASKGSFNEKLFF. The CDR3 DNA sequence: TGCGCCAGCAAAGGCAGCTTCAATGAAAAACTGTTTTTT.

This chain uses TRBV19 with TRBJ2-5; 9 bases are a match to TRBD2. From germline, CDR1 is LNHDA and CDR2 SQIVND (reference sequence). With 6 bases clipped from V and 5 bases from J, the junction kept 13 bases outside the gene matches. CDR3 length: 16 residues. CDR3 DNA: TGTGCCAGTAGCAGGACTAGCGCGACATCCTCGGAGACCCAGTACTTC. This encodes CASSRTSATSSETQYF.

V gene TRBV11-2 combines with J gene TRBJ1-1; possibly TRBD1 for D (5 bases). The V and J ends lost 2 bases and 4 bases respectively, with 14 bases between them. The CDR3 loop spans 15 amino acids. The germline V gene encodes CDR1 SGHAT and CDR2 FQNNGV. CDR3 sequence reads: CASSLYRGGATEAFF. CDR3 DNA: TGTGCCAGCAGCTTATATCGCGGAGGGGCCACTGAAGCTTTCTTT.